This T cell receptor beta chain was found in a study of blood T cell repertoires in COVID-19. Study-wide context: Sites across the United States, Italy and Spain contributed samples from acute and convalescent COVID-19. Sources were T cells, B-cell-depleted T cells, or PBMCs; the material itself was cDNA or gDNA.

In the original workflow: Researchers report that nucleated cell counts were estimated from reference gene primer amplification. Data came from immunoSEQ multiplex PCR; TCRdb stores just in-frame clones and leaves some out. V, J and clone size are those of that table, while D and trimming were read from the DNA. Among fewer than 85,000 clones listed, about 88% were seen once. The length of the CDR3 is 17 residues. Germline CDR1 is SGHAT and CDR2 is FQNNGV. The V segment lost 5 bases and the J segment 5 bases; nucleotides outside the gene matches: 13. The rearrangement links TRBV11-2 to TRBJ1-4, with 8 bases matching TRBD1. Sequencing was performed on peripheral blood. This sequence originates from a human donor in a cohort sampled during active COVID-19. CDR3 protein: CASSHQYLQGENEKLFF. In DNA form, the CDR3 reads TGTGCCAGCAGCCATCAGTACTTACAGGGGGAGAATGAAAAACTGTTTTTT. Combining the CDR3 with reference TRBV11-2 and TRBJ1-4 gives the whole variable domain EAGVAQSPRYKIIEKRQSVAFWCNPISGHATLYWYQQILGQGPKLLIQFQNNGVVDDSQLPKDRFSAERLKGVDSTLKIQPAKLEDSAVYLCASSHQYLQGENEKLFFGSGTQLSVL.